These 24 T cell receptor beta chains were all obtained from the same sample, sequenced in a study of cytomegalovirus exposure and HLA in healthy donors. Researchers ran the PCR with 60 Vbeta and 13 Jbeta primers. This table comes from immunoSEQ multiplex PCR, and its TCRdb copy is limited to in-frame clones, with some not included. The table has 150,000 to 200,000 clones, around 80% seen once; the top ten hold approximately 4.7%. Sequences were obtained from PBMCs. These receptors originate from a woman aged 25 to 39 in good health and CMV-seropositive.

The chain recombines TRBV13 with TRBJ2-2; possibly TRBD1 for D (6 bases). Deletions cut 5 bases from V and 4 bases from J, with 17 bases between. The CDR3 sequence is 16 residues long. CDR1 is PRHDT, CDR2 FYEKMQ, per germline (reference sequence). The DNA for the CDR3 is TGTGCCAGCAGCCCCCGGGACACTCTTACCACCGGGGAGCTGTTTTTT. Translation: CASSPRDTLTTGELFF.

The chain carries TRBV11-2 and TRBJ1-1; 9 bases fit TRBD1. J gave up 6 bases and V 6 bases, and 11 bases lay outside the gene matches. Germline CDR1 and CDR2: SGHAT and FQNNGV. CDR3 length: 15 residues. The CDR3 DNA sequence: TGTGCCAGCAGTCCAACAGGGGGCCCGGGGGCTGAAGCTTTCTTT. Protein product: CASSPTGGPGAEAFF.

The chain is built from TRBV4-1 and TRBJ1-2; no clear D. The CDR3 totals 17 residues. Per germline, CDR1 MGHRA and CDR2 YSYEKL. V lost 2 bases and J lost 8, with 24 bases in between. CDR3 bases: TGCGCCAGCAGCCAAACGGAACGGACGGAGGACCTATGGGGCTACACCTTC. It translates to CASSQTERTEDLWGYTF.

The gene calls are TRBV6-5 and TRBJ2-7; D possibly corresponds to TRBD2 (7 bases). V dropped 6 bases and J dropped 0 bases, with 12 bases sitting between them. The CDR3 is 14 amino acids. Germline V gene lookup returns CDR1 MNHEY and CDR2 SVGAGI. The CDR3 loop reads CASRGGTSSYEQYF. CDR3 coding DNA: TGTGCCAGCAGGGGGGGGACAAGCTCCTACGAGCAGTACTTC.

The chain recombines TRBV5-6 with TRBJ1-2, with TRBD1 identical over 7 bases. Unmatched junction bases numbered 13, after V lost 5 bases and J lost 0 bases. CDR1 is SGHDT, CDR2 YYEEEE, per germline. The CDR3 sequence is 17 residues long. DNA of the CDR3: TGTGCCAGCAGACCCGACTGGACAGGCAAAGCTAACTATGGCTACACCTTC. Amino acids: CASRPDWTGKANYGYTF.

V usage is TRBV9 and J usage is TRBJ1-1; D uncertain. The CDR3 spans 12 residues. CDR1 is SGDLS and CDR2 is YYNGEE in the germline V gene. With 0 bases removed from V and 6 bases from J, the gap between germline ends came to 6 bases. CDR3 region: CASSVVSSEAFF. As DNA, the CDR3 is TGTGCCAGCAGCGTAGTCTCCTCTGAAGCTTTCTTT.

The chain recombines TRBV7-9 with TRBJ1-6; 9 nucleotides align to TRBD1. This CDR3 spans 15 amino acids. The trim removed 6 bases at V and 7 bases at J, leaving 7 bases unmatched. Germline CDR1 and CDR2: SEHNR and FQNEAQ (reference sequence). CDR3 coding DNA: TGTGCCAGCAGTCCCGACAGGGGGACAAATTCACCCCTCCACTTT. Protein product: CASSPDRGTNSPLHF. The complete variable domain, with remaining parts taken from reference TRBV7-9 and TRBJ1-6, reads DTGVSQNPRHKITKRGQNVTFRCDPISEHNRLYWYRQTLGQGPEFLTYFQNEAQLEKSRLLSDRFSAERPKGSFSTLEIQRTEQGDSAMYLCASSPDRGTNSPLHFGNGTRLTVT.

The gene calls are TRBV5-8 and TRBJ2-3, with 9 bases matching TRBD1. With 0 bases clipped from V and 0 bases from J, the junction kept 5 bases outside the gene matches. The CDR3 consists of 17 residues. Germline-derived CDR1 and CDR2 are SGHTS and YDEGEE. CDR3 loop: CASSLETGGGSTDTQYF. CDR3 sequence (DNA): TGTGCCAGCAGCTTGGAAACAGGGGGCGGGAGCACAGATACGCAGTATTTT.

V usage is TRBV7-9 and J usage is TRBJ1-3, with D unclear. V was cut by 4 bases and J by 5 bases, with 9 bases left in between. CDR1 is SEHNR, CDR2 FQNEAQ, per germline (reference sequence). This CDR3 contains 13 residues. The CDR3 loop is CASSSRFRNTIYF. The CDR3 DNA reads as TGTGCCAGCAGCTCCCGTTTTAGAAACACCATATATTTT.

V usage is TRBV10-3 and J usage is TRBJ2-7; the D gene is possibly TRBD2 (6 bases). V dropped 4 bases and J dropped 0 bases, with 10 bases sitting between them. The CDR3 spans 14 residues. In germline, CDR1 is ENHRY, CDR2 SYGVKD. The DNA of the CDR3 is TGTGCCATCAGTGTGGGGGAGGACTCCTACGAGCAGTACTTC. Translating gives CAISVGEDSYEQYF.

The chain links TRBV27 to TRBJ1-2; 10 bases map to TRBD1. This CDR3 contains 13 residues. CDR1 is MNHEY, CDR2 SMNVEV, per germline (reference sequence). The trim removed 7 bases at V and 8 bases at J, leaving 7 bases unmatched. As DNA, the CDR3 is TGTGCCAGCATCGATGTGGACAGGGGGGGCTACACCTTC. Translated, it gives CASIDVDRGGYTF.

This rearrangement joins TRBV6-5 to TRBJ1-1; 12 nucleotides agree with TRBD1. The CDR3 has 14 residues. The germline V gene encodes CDR1 MNHEY and CDR2 SVGAGI. V lost 4 bases and J lost 5; bases outside the gene matches: 2. Here the CDR3 DNA reads TGTGCCAGCAGTTGGGGACAGGGGGCGACTGAAGCTTTCTTT. As protein: CASSWGQGATEAFF.

The sample holds a few counts of this clone. The V gene is TRBV9, the J gene TRBJ2-5, with 9 bases matching TRBD1. Losses at the gene ends were 0 bases for V and 2 bases for J; bases not matched to a gene: 5. The CDR3 has 16 amino acids. Germline CDR1 and CDR2: SGDLS and YYNGEE. The CDR3 bases are TGTGCCAGCAGCGTAGGGACAGGGGCGATGCAAGAGACCCAGTACTTC. This translates into CASSVGTGAMQETQYF.

This chain connects TRBV5-1 to TRBJ1-1; TRBD1 agrees at 7 bases. The trim removed 4 bases at V and 5 bases at J, leaving 2 bases unmatched. The CDR3 spans 12 residues. CDR1 and CDR2 (germline): SGHRS, YFSETQ. DNA for the CDR3: TGCGCCAGCAGCCCACAGGGGACTGAAGCTTTCTTT. Residues: CASSPQGTEAFF.

This clone was observed a handful of times. The chain is built from TRBV7-2 and TRBJ2-7, with no clear D. Per germline, CDR1 SGHTA and CDR2 FQGNSA. With 5 bases removed from V and 7 bases from J, the gap between germline ends came to 12 bases. CDR3 length: 12 amino acids. The CDR3 spells CASSRDREEQYF. The CDR3 bases are TGTGCCAGCAGCCGCGATCGAGAGGAGCAGTACTTC.

The chain couples TRBV27 to TRBJ2-7, with 7 bases matching TRBD1. Germline assignment: CDR1 MNHEY and CDR2 SMNVEV (reference sequence). The CDR3 spans 14 residues. V dropped 6 bases and J dropped 3; count of bases not matched to a gene: 8. The CDR3 protein is CASSQQGRNYEQYF. The CDR3 region has the DNA TGTGCCAGCAGCCAACAGGGGCGCAACTACGAGCAGTACTTC.

This rearrangement joins TRBV9 to TRBJ1-6; D is possibly TRBD1 (5 bases). Germline V gene lookup returns CDR1 SGDLS and CDR2 YYNGEE. Trimming left V 4 bases short and J 7 bases short, with 12 bases between. The CDR3 totals 14 residues. DNA of the CDR3: TGTGCCAGCAGCATCGACAGTGAAAATTCACCCCTCCACTTT. Its translation is CASSIDSENSPLHF.

The V call is TRBV15, the J call TRBJ2-1, with a possible D match to TRBD2 (5 bases). Trimming took 4 bases from V and 0 from J, leaving 7 bases between them. Germline V gene data show CDR1 as LNHNV and CDR2 as YYDKDF (reference sequence). The CDR3 runs 14 residues. CDR3 sequence reads: CATSMGSSYNEQFF. The CDR3 region has the DNA TGTGCCACCAGCATGGGGAGCTCCTACAATGAGCAGTTCTTC.

This sequence joins TRBV5-1 and TRBJ2-7; D uncertain. Looked up from germline, CDR1 is SGHRS and CDR2 is YFSETQ. The CDR3 spans 13 residues. V was clipped by 0 bases and J by 3 bases, with 7 bases between them. The CDR3 here is CASSLARGYEQYF. CDR3 bases: TGCGCCAGCAGCTTGGCGAGAGGCTACGAGCAGTACTTC.

V and J are TRBV4-2 and TRBJ2-3; TRBD2 matches 7 bases. From germline, CDR1 is LGHNA and CDR2 YNFKEQ. CDR3 length: 18 residues. The V and J ends lost 0 bases and 6 bases, in that order; junction bases with no gene match: 15. Here the CDR3 reads CASSQEIPGGLPVDTQYF. The CDR3 nucleotides read TGTGCCAGCAGCCAAGAGATCCCGGGGGGACTTCCTGTGGATACGCAGTATTTT.

This clone was seen ten or more times. This chain links TRBV7-2 with TRBJ1-1; D remains unclear. The germline V gene has CDR1 SGHTA and CDR2 FQGNSA. The CDR3 is 13 residues long. Trimming removed 5 bases from V and 1 base from J, with 8 bases in between. CDR3 DNA: TGTGCCAGCAGCCGCGGGAGGAACACTGAAGCTTTCTTT. Translation gives CASSRGRNTEAFF. Based on the CDR3 plus reference TRBV7-2 and TRBJ1-1, the full variable domain is GAGVSQSPSNKVTEKGKDVELRCDPISGHTALYWYRQSLGQGLEFLIYFQGNSAPDKSGLPSDRFSAERTGGSVSTLTIQRTQQEDSAVYLCASSRGRNTEAFFGQGTRLTVV.

This chain uses TRBV7-9 with TRBJ2-7; the match to TRBD1 covers 7 bases. The V gene end was trimmed by 1 base and the J gene end by 7 bases; junction bases not matched to a gene: 10. Germline V gene lookup returns CDR1 SEHNR and CDR2 FQNEAQ (reference sequence). CDR3 length equals 15 residues. CDR3 coding DNA: TGTGCCAGCAGCTTAGTGCAGGGGGACATTTCAGAGCAGTACTTC. The encoded protein is CASSLVQGDISEQYF.

The chain recombines TRBV11-3 with TRBJ2-2; 7 positions match TRBD2. Trimming at V came to 5 bases and at J to 5 bases, leaving 8 bases not matched to a gene. This CDR3 spans 15 amino acids. The germline gives CDR1 SGHNT, CDR2 YENEEA. CDR3 bases: TGTGCCAGCAGCCCGGGCGGGAGAGGTACCGGGGAGCTGTTTTTT. As protein: CASSPGGRGTGELFF.

This chain joins TRBV6-1 and TRBJ1-2; no clear D. Trimming removed 7 bases at V and 7 bases at J, with 16 bases between. CDR3 length: 13 residues. Germline loops: CDR1 MNHNS, CDR2 SASEGT. For the CDR3, the DNA is TGTGCCAGCATCCTTGCGCGGGGTAGTGGCTACACCTTC. Protein product: CASILARGSGYTF.